This TCR beta chain was identified in a study of shared clonotypes between healthy human individuals. Sequenced by immunoSEQ multiplex PCR; TCRdb stores in-frame clones only, minus some. The table has millions of clones, about 92% seen once; the top ten hold 0.39%. This clone is a singleton in its sample. Germline V lookup: CDR1 MNHEY, CDR2 SMNVEV (reference sequence). This CDR3 has 14 residues. V was pared by 3 bases and J by 3 bases, with 11 bases between. Sequenced input: naive CD4+ T cells from PBMCs. As to subset: CD45RA+ positively selected. The sequence was obtained from a young man in good health. Some clones in this sample may be carry-over from other donors' samples. The gene calls are TRBV27 and TRBJ1-1, with D perhaps matching TRBD1 (5 bases). CDR3 in amino acids: CASSFQTRDTEAFF. The DNA of the CDR3 is TGTGCCAGCAGTTTCCAGACCAGGGACACTGAAGCTTTCTTT.